This TCR beta chain was recovered during a study of T cell responses to AZD1222 COVID-19 vaccine. Study conclusions and caveats: Repertoire collection took place solely once the T cell response had peaked. White British people made up most donors, females outnumbered males, and clonal diversity was possibly underestimated. Spike was spanned by vaccine-associated CD4 TCRs, which were dominant at 160-218 and 743-854.

Germline CDR1 reads SGHNT; CDR2 reads YENEEA. The length of the CDR3 is 14 residues. V shed 4 bases and J shed 6 bases, with 13 bases lying between them. The data were produced by immunoSEQ multiplex PCR, yet TCRdb's version contains in-frame clones alone and is incomplete. The sample records fewer than 120,000 clones, roughly 89% being singletons. On this clone: Its antigen is undetermined.

Some second doses came at about 4 weeks and others at about 12 weeks; these were pooled. Sequencing was performed on peripheral blood, taken 28 days after the second AZD1222 dose. The source of this sequence is an adult who received the AZD1222 COVID-19 vaccine. The V gene is TRBV11-3, the J gene TRBJ2-1; D might be TRBD2 (6 bases). The CDR3 nucleotides are TGTGCCAGCAGCTCCTACGGGAGCTCCAATGAGCAGTTCTTC. Translation gives CASSSYGSSNEQFF.